Presented here are 5 T cell receptor beta chains from one specimen sequenced in a study of brain T cells in children with intractable seizures. The data were produced by immunoSEQ multiplex PCR, yet TCRdb's version contains in-frame clones alone and is incomplete. The table lists 35,000 to 50,000 clones, around nine tenths of them singletons. This material consisted of peripheral blood, taken at surgery. The receptors derive from a girl aged 2 to 9 with tuberous sclerosis and intractable seizures.

This chain connects TRBV12-5 to TRBJ2-5; D unclear. Germline V gives CDR1 LGHNT, CDR2 FRNRAP. This CDR3 contains 14 residues. Trimming pared 0 bases from V and 5 bases from J, leaving 10 bases between. DNA for the CDR3: TGTGCTAGTGGTTTGGTATCTGCCGGGGAGACCCAGTACTTC. Amino acid sequence: CASGLVSAGETQYF. The complete variable domain, with remaining parts taken from reference TRBV12-5 and TRBJ2-5, reads DARVTQTPRHKVTEMGQEVTMRCQPILGHNTVFWYRQTMMQGLELLAYFRNRAPLDDSGMPKDRFSAEMPDATLATLKIQPSEPRDSAVYFCASGLVSAGETQYFGPGTRLLVL.

This chain joins TRBV6-2 or TRBV6-3 and TRBJ2-1; the D gene is possibly TRBD1 (5 bases). CDR1 and CDR2 from the germline V gene are MNHEY and SVGEGT. With 5 bases removed from V and 4 bases from J, the gap between germline ends came to 18 bases. The length of the CDR3 is 16 residues. As DNA, the CDR3 is TGTGCCAGCAGTGACGTCACAGGATTGGGTTACAATGAGCAGTTCTTC. Translation: CASSDVTGLGYNEQFF.

This chain uses TRBV10-1 with TRBJ2-7; 10 bases are shared with TRBD1. After removal of 3 bases from V and 4 bases from J, the junction contained 3 bases not matched to a gene. Germline V gene lookup returns CDR1 WNHNN and CDR2 SYGVQD (reference sequence). This CDR3 contains 14 residues. The CDR3 sequence: CASSDGTGVYEQYF. The CDR3 coding sequence is TGCGCCAGCAGTGACGGGACAGGGGTATACGAGCAGTACTTC.

V usage is TRBV27 and J usage is TRBJ2-1, with 12 bases fitting TRBD2. CDR1 is MNHEY, CDR2 SMNVEV, per germline (reference sequence). The V segment lost 5 bases and the J segment 7 bases; nucleotides outside the gene matches: 12. The CDR3 sequence is 17 residues long. This CDR3 reads CASSPFGPSGGANEQFF. CDR3 nucleotides: TGTGCCAGCAGTCCGTTCGGGCCTAGCGGGGGGGCTAATGAGCAGTTCTTC.

The rearrangement joins TRBV3-1 (or the pseudogene TRBV3-2) to TRBJ1-3, with TRBD1 as a possible D gene (5 bases). Germline CDR1 reads LGHDT; CDR2 reads YNNKEL (reference sequence). The V end lost 2 bases, the J end lost 0 bases, and 11 bases lay between the germline ends. The CDR3 has 16 residues. This CDR3 reads CASSQLAGISGNTIYF. CDR3 sequence (DNA): TGTGCCAGCAGCCAATTGGCAGGGATCTCTGGAAACACCATATATTTT.